This TCR beta chain was profiled in a study of T cell responses to AZD1222 COVID-19 vaccine. Whole-study findings and limits: All repertoire sampling was performed exclusively after the peak T cell response. Once two AZD1222 doses were given, Spike-specific TCR breadth and depth went up. Among the donors, most were white British and more were female, and clonal diversity was possibly underestimated.

TCRdb's copy holds only in-frame clones and misses some; the assay was immunoSEQ multiplex PCR. Found here are 200,000 or so clones, approximately 93% of them singletons; the top ten hold roughly 1%. CDR3 length equals 14 residues. The germline V and J ends were trimmed by 0 bases and 3 bases, with 8 bases remaining between them. Germline assignment: CDR1 MNHEY and CDR2 SVGEGT. Samples with a second dose at about 4 or about 12 weeks were pooled together. Regarding this clone: Its cognate antigen is unknown.

Specimen: peripheral blood, collected 28 days after the second AZD1222 dose. The TCR comes from an adult who received the AZD1222 COVID-19 vaccine. This chain joins TRBV6-2 or TRBV6-3 and TRBJ1-2; unclear D gene. CDR3 bases: TGTGCCAGCAGTTACTCAGAGGTCTACTATGGCTACACCTTC. Translation: CASSYSEVYYGYTF.